This TCR beta chain was sequenced for a study of sequential checkpoint blockade in melanoma. Libraries were prepared by immunoSEQ multiplex PCR; TCRdb keeps only in-frame clonotypes and omits some of them. Of fewer than 6,500 clones listed, around 54% are singletons. Treatment denoted: randomized to nivolumab then ipilimumab (arm A) or the reverse (arm B). CDR1 and CDR2 (germline): MGHRA, YSYEKL. This CDR3 is built from 15 residues. V dropped 6 bases and J dropped 3 bases, with 17 bases sitting between them. This chain uses TRBV4-1 with TRBJ2-5, with D possibly TRBD2 on 7 matching bases. The receptor was derived from a human donor with melanoma. This specimen was CD8+ T cells sorted from blood (inferred from file names), taken from a patient given nivolumab and ipilimumab in sequence. DNA for the CDR3: TGCGCCAGCAGTCCGGAGGGGGGGCGAGAAGAGACCCAGTACTTC. Translated, it gives CASSPEGGREETQYF.